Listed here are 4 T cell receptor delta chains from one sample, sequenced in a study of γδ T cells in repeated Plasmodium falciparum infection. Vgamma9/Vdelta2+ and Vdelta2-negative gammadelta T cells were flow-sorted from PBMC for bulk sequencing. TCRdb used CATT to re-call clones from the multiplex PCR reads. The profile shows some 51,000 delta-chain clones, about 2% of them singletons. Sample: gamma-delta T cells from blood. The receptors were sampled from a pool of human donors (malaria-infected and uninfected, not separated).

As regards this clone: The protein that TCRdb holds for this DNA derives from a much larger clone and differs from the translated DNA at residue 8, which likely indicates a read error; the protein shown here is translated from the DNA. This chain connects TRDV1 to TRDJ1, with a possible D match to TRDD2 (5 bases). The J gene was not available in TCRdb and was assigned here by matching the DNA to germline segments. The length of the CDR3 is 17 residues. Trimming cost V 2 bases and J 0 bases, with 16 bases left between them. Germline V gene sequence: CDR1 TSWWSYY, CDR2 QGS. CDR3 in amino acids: CALGEVLQTPNTDKLIF. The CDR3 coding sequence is TGTGCTCTTGGGGAAGTGCTACAGACTCCTAACACCGATAAACTCATCTTT.

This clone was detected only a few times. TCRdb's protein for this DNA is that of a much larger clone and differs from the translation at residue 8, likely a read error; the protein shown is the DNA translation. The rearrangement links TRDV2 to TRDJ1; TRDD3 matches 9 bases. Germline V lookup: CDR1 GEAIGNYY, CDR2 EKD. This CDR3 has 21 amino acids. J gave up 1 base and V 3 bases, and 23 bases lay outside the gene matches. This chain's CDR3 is CACDPLASHTGDTGSTDKLIF. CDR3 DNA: TGTGCCTGTGACCCGCTGGCCTCCCACACTGGGGATACGGGGTCCACCGATAAACTCATCTTT.

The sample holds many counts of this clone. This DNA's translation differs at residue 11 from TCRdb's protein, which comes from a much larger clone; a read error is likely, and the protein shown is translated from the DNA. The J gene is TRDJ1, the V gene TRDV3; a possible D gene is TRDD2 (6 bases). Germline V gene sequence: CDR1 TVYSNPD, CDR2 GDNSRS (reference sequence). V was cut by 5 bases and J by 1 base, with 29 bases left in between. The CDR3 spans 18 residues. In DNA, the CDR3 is TGTGCCGCTGGGCCTTCCCACGGGTCCCCCTCCCTCACCGATAAACTCATCTTT. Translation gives CAAGPSHGSPSLTDKLIF. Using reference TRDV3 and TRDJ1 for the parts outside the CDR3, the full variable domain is CDKVTQSSPDQTVASGSEVVLLCTYDTVYSNPDLFWYRIRPDYSFQFVFYGDNSRSEGADFTQGRFSVKHILTQKAFHLVISPVRTEDSATYYCAAGPSHGSPSLTDKLIFGKGTRVTVEP.

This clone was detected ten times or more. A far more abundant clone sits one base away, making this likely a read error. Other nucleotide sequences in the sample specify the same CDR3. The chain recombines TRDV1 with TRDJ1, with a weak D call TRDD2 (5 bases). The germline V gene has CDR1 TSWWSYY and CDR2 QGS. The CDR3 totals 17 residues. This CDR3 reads CALGEAFPPEYTDKLIF. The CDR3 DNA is TGTGCTCTTGGGGAAGCTTTTCCTCCCGAATACACCGATAAGCTCATCTTT.